Below, one T cell receptor beta chain is given with its context. Trimming took 3 bases from V and 7 from J, leaving 13 bases between them. The CDR3 contains 14 residues. CDR1 and CDR2 (germline): SGDLS, YYNGEE. The PCR employed 60 Vbeta primers together with 13 Jbeta primers. Clones were sequenced by immunoSEQ multiplex PCR, and TCRdb holds only the in-frame ones, with some missing. The table lists tens of thousands of clones, 70% to 80% of them singletons, with approximately 7% in the top ten. This sample stems from a study of cytomegalovirus exposure and HLA in healthy donors. The source of this sequence is a man aged 55 to 70 in good health and CMV-seronegative. This chain connects TRBV9 to TRBJ2-2; D is undetermined. The sample consisted of PBMCs. The CDR3 coding sequence is TGTGCCAGCAGCGGTCACCCAACGGGCGGGGAGCTGTTTTTT. This sequence encodes CASSGHPTGGELFF.